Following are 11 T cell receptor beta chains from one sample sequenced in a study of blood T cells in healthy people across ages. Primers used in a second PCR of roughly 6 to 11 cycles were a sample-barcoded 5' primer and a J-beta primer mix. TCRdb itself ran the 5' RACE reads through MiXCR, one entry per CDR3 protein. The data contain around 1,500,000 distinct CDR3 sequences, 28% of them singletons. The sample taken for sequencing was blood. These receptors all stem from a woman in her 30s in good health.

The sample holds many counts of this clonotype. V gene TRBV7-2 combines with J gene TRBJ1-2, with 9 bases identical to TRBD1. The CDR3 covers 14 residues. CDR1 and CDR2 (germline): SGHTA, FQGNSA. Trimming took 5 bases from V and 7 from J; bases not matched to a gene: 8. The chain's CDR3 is CASSPGQGRGGYTF. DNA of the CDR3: TGTGCCAGCAGCCCGGGACAGGGTAGAGGTGGCTACACCTTC.

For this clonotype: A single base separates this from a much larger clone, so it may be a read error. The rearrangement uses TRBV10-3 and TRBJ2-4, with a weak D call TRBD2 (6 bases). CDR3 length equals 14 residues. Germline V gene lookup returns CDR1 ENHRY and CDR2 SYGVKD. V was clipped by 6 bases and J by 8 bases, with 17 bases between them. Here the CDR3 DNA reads TGTGCCATCAGGGGCCATGGCGGGGATGACATTCAGTACTTC. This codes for CAIRGHGGDDIQYF.

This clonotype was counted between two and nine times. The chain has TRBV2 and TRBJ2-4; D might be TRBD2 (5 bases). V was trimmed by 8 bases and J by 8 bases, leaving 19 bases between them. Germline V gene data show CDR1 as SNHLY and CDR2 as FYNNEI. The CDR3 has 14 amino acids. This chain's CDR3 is CASARRRGNDIQYF. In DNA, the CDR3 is TGTGCCAGCGCCCGCCGGAGAGGGAATGACATTCAGTACTTC.

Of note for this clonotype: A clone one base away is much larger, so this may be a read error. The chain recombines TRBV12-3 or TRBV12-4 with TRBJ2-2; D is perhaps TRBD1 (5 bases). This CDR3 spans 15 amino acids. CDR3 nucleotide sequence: TGTGCCAGCAGTCCCAGGGATGCGAACATCGGGGAGCTGTTTTTT. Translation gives CASSPRDANIGELFF.

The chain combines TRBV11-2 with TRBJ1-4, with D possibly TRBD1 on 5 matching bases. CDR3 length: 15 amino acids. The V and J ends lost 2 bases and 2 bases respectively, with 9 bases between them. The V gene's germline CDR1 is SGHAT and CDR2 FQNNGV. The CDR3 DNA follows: TGTGCCAGCAGCTTATACGGGACCACTAATGAAAAACTGTTTTTT. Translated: CASSLYGTTNEKLFF.

In DNA form, the CDR3 reads TGTGCCAGCAGTTTATCTGGTTTGGGGATTTATGAGCAGTACTTC. It codes for CASSLSGLGIYEQYF. The V call is TRBV28, the J call TRBJ2-7; no clear D. Trimming removed 1 base at V and 7 bases at J, with 17 bases between. The CDR3 totals 15 residues. Germline V gives CDR1 MDHEN, CDR2 SYDVKM. The full variable domain, with the rest looked up from reference TRBV28 and TRBJ2-7, is DVKVTQSSRYLVKRTGEKVFLECVQDMDHENMFWYRQDPGLGLRLIYFSYDVKMKEKGDIPEGYSVSREKKERFSLILESASTNQTSMYLCASSLSGLGIYEQYFGPGTRLTVT.

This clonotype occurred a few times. CDR3 region: CSVAGQGNQPQHF. Written as DNA, the CDR3 is TGCAGCGTCGCGGGACAGGGGAATCAGCCCCAGCATTTT. The V call is TRBV29-1, the J call TRBJ1-5, with 10 bases lining up with TRBD1. The CDR3 consists of 13 residues. CDR1 is SQVTM and CDR2 is ANQGSEA in the germline V gene. Trimming at V came to 6 bases and at J to 4 bases, leaving 3 bases not matched to a gene.

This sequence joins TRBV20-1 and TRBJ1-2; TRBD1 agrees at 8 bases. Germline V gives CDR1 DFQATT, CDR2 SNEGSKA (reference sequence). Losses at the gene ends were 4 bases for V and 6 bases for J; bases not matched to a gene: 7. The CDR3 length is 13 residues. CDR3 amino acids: CSAIFQGADGYTF. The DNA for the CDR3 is TGCAGTGCTATTTTCCAGGGGGCTGATGGCTACACCTTC.

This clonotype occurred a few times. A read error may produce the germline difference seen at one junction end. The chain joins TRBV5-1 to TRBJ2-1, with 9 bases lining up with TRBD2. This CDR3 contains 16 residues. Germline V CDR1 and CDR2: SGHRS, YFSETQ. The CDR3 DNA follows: TGCGCCGGCAGCACGTTAGCGGGAGAGTCCTACAATGAGCAGTTCTTC. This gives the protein CAGSTLAGESYNEQFF.

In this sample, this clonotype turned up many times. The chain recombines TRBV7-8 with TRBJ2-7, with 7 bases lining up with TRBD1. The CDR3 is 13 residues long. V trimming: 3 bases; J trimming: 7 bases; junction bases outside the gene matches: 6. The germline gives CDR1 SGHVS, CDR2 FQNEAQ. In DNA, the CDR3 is TGTGCCAGCAGCTTTTTTGACAGGGAAGAGCAGTACTTC. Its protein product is CASSFFDREEQYF.

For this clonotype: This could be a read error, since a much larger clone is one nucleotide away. The CDR3 DNA reads TGTGCCAGCAGTGCCCTATTGGGACTAGTTCACATTCAGTACTTC. Translated: CASSALLGLVHIQYF. The V gene is TRBV6-2 or TRBV6-3, the J gene TRBJ2-4, with 8 positions matching TRBD2. CDR3 length: 15 amino acids. V lost 5 bases, J lost 8 bases, and 11 bases stayed unmatched. Germline V gene lookup returns CDR1 MNHEY and CDR2 SVGEGT.